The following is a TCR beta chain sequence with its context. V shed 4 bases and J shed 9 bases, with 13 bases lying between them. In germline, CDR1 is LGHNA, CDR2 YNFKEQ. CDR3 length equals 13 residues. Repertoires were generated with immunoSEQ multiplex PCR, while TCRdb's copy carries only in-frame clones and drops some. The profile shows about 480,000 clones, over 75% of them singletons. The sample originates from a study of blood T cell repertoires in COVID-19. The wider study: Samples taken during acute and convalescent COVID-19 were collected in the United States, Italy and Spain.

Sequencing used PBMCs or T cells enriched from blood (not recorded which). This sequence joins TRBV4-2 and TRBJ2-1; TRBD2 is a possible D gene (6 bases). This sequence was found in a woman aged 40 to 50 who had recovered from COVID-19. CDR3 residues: CASSRPGVSEQFF. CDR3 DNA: TGTGCCAGCAGCCGCCCGGGAGTAAGTGAGCAGTTCTTC.